A single sample gave rise to the 15 T cell receptor beta chains below, sequenced in a study of T cell responses to AZD1222 COVID-19 vaccine. TCRdb's copy holds only in-frame clones and misses some; the assay was immunoSEQ multiplex PCR. The sample carries approximately 100,000 clones, 70% to 90% recorded once. Sequences were derived from peripheral blood, sampled 28 days after the second AZD1222 dose. The receptor source for this set is an adult who received the AZD1222 COVID-19 vaccine.

This clone was seen only a few times. V gene TRBV7-9 combines with J gene TRBJ1-6; 8 bases agree with TRBD1. This CDR3 region has 15 residues. The V gene end was trimmed by 2 bases and the J gene end by 5 bases; junction bases not matched to a gene: 2. Germline loops: CDR1 SEHNR, CDR2 FQNEAQ (reference sequence). The CDR3 is CASSLTGGNNSPLHF. CDR3 nucleotide sequence: TGTGCCAGCAGCTTAACAGGGGGAAATAATTCACCCCTCCACTTT.

The rearrangement joins TRBV7-3 to TRBJ2-1; D is possibly TRBD2 (5 bases). V lost 4 bases and J lost 2, with 12 bases in between. The CDR3 runs to 15 residues. From germline, CDR1 is SGHTA and CDR2 FQGTGA. The CDR3 is CASSSQTGTYNEQFF. DNA of the CDR3: TGTGCCAGCAGCTCCCAGACGGGAACCTACAATGAGCAGTTCTTC.

This sequence joins TRBV28 and TRBJ2-3; 7 nucleotides agree with TRBD1. This CDR3 has 20 residues. Germline V CDR1 and CDR2: MDHEN, SYDVKM. V gave up 3 bases and J gave up 7 bases; unmatched junction bases: 25. In DNA, the CDR3 is TGTGCCAGCAGTTTTGACAACTTCGGACAGGACAGCCGAAGGGTGAATACGCAGTATTTT. Its protein is CASSFDNFGQDSRRVNTQYF.

The chain employs TRBV6-5 and TRBJ1-1; no clear D. Trimming left V 6 bases short and J 3 bases short, with 14 bases between. The CDR3 runs 14 residues. The germline V gene has CDR1 MNHEY and CDR2 SVGAGI. CDR3 amino acids: CASRGVGVDTEAFF. The CDR3 bases are TGTGCCAGCAGGGGCGTGGGTGTGGACACTGAAGCTTTCTTT.

The rearrangement joins TRBV7-2 to TRBJ2-1; the match to TRBD2 covers 9 bases. CDR1 SGHTA and CDR2 FQGNSA come from the germline V gene. The V segment lost 7 bases and the J segment 5 bases; nucleotides outside the gene matches: 12. The CDR3 sequence is 16 residues long. As DNA, the CDR3 is TGTGCCAGCACCTCCTCCAATAGCGGGGGCCACAATGAGCAGTTCTTC. Its protein is CASTSSNSGGHNEQFF.

Only a few counts were recorded for this clone. The sample carries other DNA sequences with the same CDR3. This chain uses TRBV5-1 with TRBJ1-2; a weak D match, TRBD1 (6 bases). The germline CDR1 and CDR2 sequences are SGHRS and YFSETQ. This CDR3 has 12 residues. V shed 0 bases and J shed 6 bases, with 6 bases lying between them. CDR3 nucleotide sequence: TGCGCCAGCAGCTTGGAGGGGGATGGCTACACCTTC. This codes for CASSLEGDGYTF.

V is TRBV19 and J is TRBJ1-1; 10 nucleotides align to TRBD1. Losses at the gene ends were 1 base for V and 4 bases for J; bases not matched to a gene: 3. The germline V gene has CDR1 LNHDA and CDR2 SQIVND (reference sequence). This CDR3 has 15 amino acids. The CDR3 DNA is TGTGCCAGTAGTATAGCCGGACAGGGGGGCACTGAAGCTTTCTTT. Its translation is CASSIAGQGGTEAFF. The variable domain in full, completed from reference TRBV19 and TRBJ1-1, reads DGGITQSPKYLFRKEGQNVTLSCEQNLNHDAMYWYRQDPGQGLRLIYYSQIVNDFQKGDIAEGYSVSREKKESFPLTVTSAQKNPTAFYLCASSIAGQGGTEAFFGQGTRLTVV.

This clone was observed a few times. The CDR3 nucleotides read TGCGCCAGCACTACCGGGACGGGGGTCTCCTACGAGCAGTACTTC. It codes for CASTTGTGVSYEQYF. The V and J genes are TRBV5-1 and TRBJ2-7; the D gene is possibly TRBD2 (6 bases). This CDR3 spans 15 amino acids. Trimming took 6 bases from V and 0 from J, leaving 16 bases between them. Per the germline V gene, CDR1 is SGHRS and CDR2 is YFSETQ.

The chain is built from TRBV9 and TRBJ2-6; D might be TRBD2 (6 bases). V lost 4 bases and J lost 2, with 10 bases in between. CDR3 size: 15 residues. The germline V gene has CDR1 SGDLS and CDR2 YYNGEE. In nucleotides, the CDR3 is TGTGCCAGCAGCTTTACTAGCACTGGGGCCAACGTCCTGACTTTC. It translates to CASSFTSTGANVLTF.

The chain links TRBV2 to TRBJ1-5; possible D gene TRBD1, 6 bases. The V and J ends lost 6 bases and 0 bases respectively, with 9 bases between them. This CDR3 is built from 14 residues. CDR1 and CDR2 (germline): SNHLY, FYNNEI. CDR3 bases: TGTGCCAGCAGGCGGGGGGCTAGCAATCAGCCCCAGCATTTT. This sequence encodes CASRRGASNQPQHF.

This chain links TRBV18 with TRBJ2-2; D call uncertain. Per germline, CDR1 KGHSH and CDR2 LQKENI. Between the trimmed V and J ends, which lost 3 bases and 6 bases, there was a span of 2 bases. CDR3 length: 11 residues. The CDR3 nucleotides are TGTGCCAGCTCACCTTCCGGGGAGCTGTTTTTT. Protein sequence: CASSPSGELFF.

A single count supports this clone. V is TRBV23-1 and J is TRBJ2-7; D may be TRBD1 (5 bases). TRBV23-1 is flagged as an ORF with uncertain function. V lost 2 bases and J 3 bases, leaving 23 bases between the germline ends. CDR3 length: 18 amino acids. The chain's CDR3 is CASSQPSAPHRRFYEQYF. The CDR3 region has the DNA TGCGCCAGCAGTCAACCCTCCGCTCCTCACAGGAGATTCTACGAGCAGTACTTC.

The V gene is TRBV4-2, the J gene TRBJ1-2; possible D gene TRBD1, 6 bases. Between the trimmed V and J ends, which lost 0 bases and 4 bases, there was a span of 15 bases. The CDR3 covers 16 residues. Germline V gene data show CDR1 as LGHNA and CDR2 as YNFKEQ. CDR3 DNA sequence: TGTGCCAGCAGCCAAGATCCAGGACAGATGGTCTATGGCTACACCTTC. The encoded protein is CASSQDPGQMVYGYTF.

Here the CDR3 reads CASGIRWGTVRGYTF. DNA for the CDR3: TGTGCCAGCGGAATTCGCTGGGGGACCGTGAGGGGCTACACCTTC. V and J are TRBV27 and TRBJ1-2; D possibly corresponds to TRBD1 (5 bases). The CDR3 has 15 residues. V was pared by 8 bases and J by 8 bases, with 24 bases between. CDR1 and CDR2 from the germline V gene are MNHEY and SMNVEV (reference sequence).

The rearrangement uses TRBV9 and TRBJ2-7; TRBD2 might be the D (6 bases). The germline gives CDR1 SGDLS, CDR2 YYNGEE. This CDR3 region has 14 residues. V dropped 2 bases and J dropped 2 bases, with 11 bases sitting between them. CDR3 sequence reads: CASSVGTGAYEQYF. The CDR3 region has the DNA TGTGCCAGCAGCGTTGGGACTGGAGCCTACGAGCAGTACTTC.